The sequence of this T cell receptor (beta chain) was determined in a study of cytomegalovirus exposure and HLA in healthy donors. Study summary: Most genotyped donors, approximately 77% of around 370, had Caucasian-associated genetic ancestry. Broader study findings: The study reported that TCR beta sequences accurately predicted HLA-A and HLA-B alleles in most subjects. By HLA locus, TCR association rates varied in a later analysis, with DRB1 showing the most and HLA-C the fewest.

The PCR employed 60 Vbeta primers together with 13 Jbeta primers. Libraries were prepared by immunoSEQ multiplex PCR; TCRdb keeps only in-frame clonotypes and omits some of them. The repertoire consists of 70,000 to 95,000 clones, with approximately 60% occurring once and the leading ten covering approximately 5.8%. Healthy individuals who donated bone marrow served as the donors. Comment on this clone: The target antigen is unknown.

The ends were cut back, 3 bases at V and 6 bases at J, with 17 bases in the middle. The CDR3 is made up of 15 amino acids. Germline CDR1 KGHSH, CDR2 LQKENI. This clonotype was obtained from a woman younger than 45 in good health and CMV-seropositive. The chain couples TRBV18 to TRBJ1-1; TRBD1 is a possible D gene (6 bases). Sequences were obtained from PBMCs. CDR3 DNA sequence: TGTGCCAGCTCACCTCGACCAGGCGGGGGCTCTGAAGCTTTCTTT. This gives the protein CASSPRPGGGSEAFF.